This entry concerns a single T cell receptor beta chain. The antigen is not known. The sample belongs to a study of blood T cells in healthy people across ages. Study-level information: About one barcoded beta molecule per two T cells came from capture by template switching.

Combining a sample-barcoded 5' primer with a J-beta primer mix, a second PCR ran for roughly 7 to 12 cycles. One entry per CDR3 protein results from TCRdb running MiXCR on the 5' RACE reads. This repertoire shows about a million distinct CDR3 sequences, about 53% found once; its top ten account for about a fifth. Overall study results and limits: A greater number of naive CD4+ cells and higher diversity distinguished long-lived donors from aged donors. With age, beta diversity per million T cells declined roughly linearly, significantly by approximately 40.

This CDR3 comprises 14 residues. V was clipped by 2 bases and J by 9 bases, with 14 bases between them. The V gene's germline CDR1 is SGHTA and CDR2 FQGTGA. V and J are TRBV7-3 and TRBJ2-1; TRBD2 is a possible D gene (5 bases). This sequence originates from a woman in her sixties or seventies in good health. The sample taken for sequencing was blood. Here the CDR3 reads CASSLSGTPSEQFF. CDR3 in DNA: TGTGCCAGCAGCTTATCGGGAACCCCTAGTGAGCAGTTCTTC. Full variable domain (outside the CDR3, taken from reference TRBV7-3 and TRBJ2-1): GAGVSQTPSNKVTEKGKYVELRCDPISGHTALYWYRQSLGQGPEFLIYFQGTGAADDSGLPNDRFFAVRPEGSVSTLKIQRTERGDSAVYLCASSLSGTPSEQFFGPGTRLTVL.